Presented here are 20 T cell receptor beta chains from one specimen sequenced in a study of spatial heterogeneity in lung cancer. Time point denoted: blood at routine non-recurrence follow-up after resection. MiXCR, run by TCRdb on the 5' RACE reads, gives a single entry per CDR3 protein. The profile shows tens of thousands of distinct CDR3 sequences, 9% to 10% of them singletons. The material was PBMCs, obtained at follow-up. These TCRs come from a male donor with early-stage non-small cell lung cancer.

This clonotype appeared a few times. J is TRBJ2-7 and V is TRBV10-3, with D possibly TRBD2 on 6 matching bases. From germline, CDR1 is ENHRY and CDR2 SYGVKD. V shed 6 bases and J shed 3 bases, with 15 bases lying between them. CDR3 length equals 14 residues. The chain's CDR3 is CAISEGLLDYEQYF. The CDR3 DNA is TGTGCCATCAGCGAGGGACTGCTAGACTACGAGCAGTACTTC.

This clonotype was observed many times. The chain couples TRBV6-2 or TRBV6-3 to TRBJ2-7, with D hard to call. V was trimmed by 7 bases and J by 1 base, leaving 14 bases between them. The germline V gene encodes CDR1 MNHEY and CDR2 SVGEGT. This CDR3 is built from 14 residues. The CDR3 sequence: CASKKAEFSYEQYF. CDR3 coding DNA: TGTGCCAGCAAAAAGGCAGAATTTTCCTACGAGCAGTACTTC.

This clonotype has a count of ten or more. The chain has TRBV28 and TRBJ1-5, with TRBD1 identical over 7 bases. The CDR3 is 14 amino acids. Trimming removed 3 bases from V and 5 bases from J; junction bases left unmatched: 4. CDR1 is MDHEN and CDR2 is SYDVKM in the germline V gene. CDR3 amino acids: CASSLGQFHQPQHF. CDR3 DNA: TGTGCCAGCAGTTTGGGACAGTTTCATCAGCCCCAGCATTTT.

This clonotype came up many times. V is TRBV5-8 and J is TRBJ2-7; 8 bases fit TRBD1. Germline values: CDR1 SGHTS, CDR2 YDEGEE. The CDR3 totals 15 residues. The ends lost 2 bases at V and 2 bases at J; junction bases unmatched: 6. This CDR3 reads CASSFRGQATYEQYF. Written as DNA, the CDR3 is TGTGCCAGCAGCTTTCGGGGACAGGCGACCTACGAGCAGTACTTC.

This clonotype was counted ten times or more. This rearrangement joins TRBV20-1 to TRBJ2-7; 10 bases agree with TRBD2. Germline V lookup: CDR1 DFQATT, CDR2 SNEGSKA (reference sequence). J gave up 6 bases and V 1 base, and 6 bases lay outside the gene matches. The CDR3 loop spans 14 amino acids. CDR3 loop: CSARALAGAFEQYF. The CDR3 nucleotides read TGCAGTGCTAGAGCCCTAGCGGGGGCCTTCGAGCAGTACTTC.

Regarding this clonotype: A single base separates this from a much larger clone, so it may be a read error. V usage is TRBV11-2 and J usage is TRBJ2-1; a possible D gene is TRBD2 (6 bases). Germline assignment: CDR1 SGHAT and CDR2 FQNNGV. CDR3 length: 13 amino acids. The V and J ends lost 5 bases and 7 bases respectively, with 12 bases between them. The CDR3 sequence: CASSPGRSNEQFF. The CDR3 region has the DNA TGTGCCAGCAGCCCGGGGAGGTCTAATGAGCAGTTCTTC. Filled out from reference TRBV11-2 and TRBJ2-1, the complete variable domain reads EAGVAQSPRYKIIEKRQSVAFWCNPISGHATLYWYQQILGQGPKLLIQFQNNGVVDDSQLPKDRFSAERLKGVDSTLKIQPAKLEDSAVYLCASSPGRSNEQFFGPGTRLTVL.

In this sample, this clonotype turned up many times. This chain links TRBV5-6 with TRBJ2-5; D is perhaps TRBD2 (5 bases). Germline-derived CDR1 and CDR2 are SGHDT and YYEEEE. This CDR3 contains 13 residues. V was clipped by 0 bases and J by 5 bases, with 8 bases between them. In nucleotides, the CDR3 is TGTGCCAGCAGCTTGGCCGGAGGTGAGACCCAGTACTTC. Translation: CASSLAGGETQYF.

This clonotype was observed a handful of times. This sequence joins TRBV9 and TRBJ1-5; no clear D gene. CDR1 and CDR2 (germline): SGDLS, YYNGEE. V lost 0 bases to trimming and J lost 4 bases, with 14 bases between them. CDR3 length equals 16 residues. In DNA form, the CDR3 reads TGTGCCAGCAGCGTAGGACCTGTATTGGGGAATCAGCCCCAGCATTTT. As protein: CASSVGPVLGNQPQHF.

Concerning this clonotype itself: One end of the junction does not line up with germline, which may come from a read error. The chain employs TRBV5-5 and TRBJ2-5; D not certain. The CDR3 is 15 amino acids. Germline CDR1 is SGHKS and CDR2 is YYEKEE (reference sequence). CDR3 amino acids: CASSYETIGPSTKGF. CDR3 nucleotides: TGTGCCAGCAGCTACGAAACTATCGGACCCAGCACTAAGGGCTTC.

This chain joins TRBV20-1 and TRBJ2-3; 9 bases agree with TRBD1. V trimming: 2 bases; J trimming: 4 bases; junction bases outside the gene matches: 10. There are 16 residues in the CDR3. CDR1 is DFQATT and CDR2 is SNEGSKA in the germline V gene (reference sequence). CDR3: CSARPKGQGTPDTQYF. The CDR3, as DNA: TGCAGTGCTAGACCCAAAGGACAGGGGACCCCAGATACGCAGTATTTT.

The chain links TRBV4-1 to TRBJ1-6, with D unclear. The CDR3 is 15 residues long. Per the germline V gene, CDR1 is MGHRA and CDR2 is YSYEKL. Trimming shortened V by 8 bases and J by 6 bases, and 17 bases separated the two germline ends. The CDR3 protein is CASGTSGRANSPLHF. CDR3 nucleotide sequence: TGCGCCAGCGGTACATCGGGTCGTGCTAATTCACCCCTCCACTTT.

This clonotype was found many times. The chain employs TRBV4-3 and TRBJ2-1, with D hard to call. This CDR3 spans 15 amino acids. Germline V CDR1 and CDR2: LGHNA, YSLEER. The V gene lost 0 bases and the J gene lost 5 bases, with 11 bases spanning the gap. The CDR3 is CASSQDGFGNNEQFF. The CDR3 bases are TGCGCCAGCAGCCAAGATGGATTTGGCAACAATGAGCAGTTCTTC.

This clonotype was observed a handful of times. The CDR3 spells CAISESGTSSYNEQFF. The CDR3 bases are TGTGCCATCAGTGAGTCCGGGACTAGCTCCTACAATGAGCAGTTCTTC. This chain uses TRBV10-3 with TRBJ2-1, with 8 positions matching TRBD2. The ends lost 0 bases at V and 0 bases at J; junction bases unmatched: 1. From germline, CDR1 is ENHRY and CDR2 SYGVKD. The CDR3 runs to 16 residues.

This clonotype was recorded many times. The chain employs TRBV6-5 and TRBJ2-7; TRBD1 aligns across 7 bases. V was clipped by 7 bases and J by 7 bases; unmatched bases: 13. This CDR3 region has 14 residues. The germline gives CDR1 MNHEY, CDR2 SVGAGI. The CDR3 region has the DNA TGTGCCAGCACCCCAGCCGGACAGGCGGGTGAGCAGTACTTC. Its protein is CASTPAGQAGEQYF.

Points on this clonotype: This may arise from a read error, as a much more abundant clone is one base away. The V call is TRBV24-1, the J call TRBJ2-3; perhaps D is TRBD1 or TRBD2 (6 bases each). The CDR3 is 15 residues long. From germline, CDR1 is KGHDR and CDR2 SFDVKD. The CDR3 DNA is TGTGCCACCTGTGATTTTACGGGGGCGGCAGATACGCAGTATTTT. Its protein is CATCDFTGAADTQYF.

This clonotype was recorded many times. V and J are TRBV27 and TRBJ2-6, with a possible D match to TRBD1 (6 bases). V was clipped by 1 base and J by 2 bases, with 12 bases between them. The CDR3 is 17 amino acids. Germline CDR1 and CDR2: MNHEY and SMNVEV (reference sequence). CDR3 sequence reads: CASSLLYGQTGANVLTF. In nucleotides, the CDR3 is TGTGCCAGCAGTTTATTATACGGACAGACTGGGGCCAACGTCCTGACTTTC.

This clonotype showed up many times. V and J are TRBV28 and TRBJ2-6, with a tentative D call TRBD2 (5 bases). In germline, CDR1 is MDHEN, CDR2 SYDVKM. The CDR3 spans 14 residues. Trimming stripped 5 bases from V and 0 bases from J, with 5 bases between. The CDR3 DNA follows: TGTGCCAGCAGTGGAGGCTCTGGGGCCAACGTCCTGACTTTC. Translating gives CASSGGSGANVLTF.

This clonotype qualifies as medium-sized (0.01 to 0.1%). The rearrangement joins TRBV9 to TRBJ2-5; D possibly corresponds to TRBD1 (5 bases). The CDR3 length is 14 residues. V was shortened by 2 bases and J by 1 base, with 9 bases between the two germline ends. The germline CDR1 and CDR2 sequences are SGDLS and YYNGEE. As DNA, the CDR3 is TGTGCCAGCAGCGTGTCGACAGTCCAAGAGACCCAGTACTTC. Amino acids: CASSVSTVQETQYF.

This chain links TRBV7-8 with TRBJ2-1; no clear D. The CDR3 loop spans 16 amino acids. Germline V gene lookup returns CDR1 SGHVS and CDR2 FQNEAQ. Trimming stripped 6 bases from V and 0 bases from J, with 15 bases between. CDR3 nucleotides: TGTGCCAGCAGTTCCATGGTATCGAGCTCCTACAATGAGCAGTTCTTC. This codes for CASSSMVSSSYNEQFF.

At least ten counts were recorded for this clonotype. The rearrangement joins TRBV25-1 to TRBJ2-5; D is ambiguous. The CDR3 runs to 15 residues. Trimming shortened V by 1 base and J by 3 bases, and 12 bases separated the two germline ends. Germline lookup yields CDR1 MGHDK and CDR2 SYGVNS. CDR3: CASSEFLSVEETQYF. The CDR3 DNA reads TGTGCCAGCAGTGAATTTCTCTCTGTTGAAGAGACCCAGTACTTC.